What follows describes a single T cell receptor beta chain. Its antigen is unknown. It has no much larger one-base neighbor in the sample; base qualities were not kept. Participants in the prospective study were enrolled through a virtual design, were aged roughly 18 to 100 years, and lived in roughly 26 United States geographic areas. In the prospective study, participants were assigned to cohorts based on the clinical history participants reported in a screening survey and a study questionnaire. In the prospective study, mobile phlebotomists collected whole blood, serum and a nasopharyngeal or oropharyngeal swab from each participant. Additional blood draws and questionnaires over an approximately 2-month period could optionally be provided by prospective study participants. Blood samples from the prospective study were shipped frozen or at room temperature prior to DNA extraction. The germline V gene gives CDR1 as SGHTA and CDR2 as FQGTGA. CDR3 length: 20 amino acids, cysteine to phenylalanine. The retained sequence is limited to the CDR3, 60 bases, with the frame set at the first base. Germline trimming: 5 bases from V, 6 bases from J; junction bases outside gene matches: 20.

The sample originates from a study of blood T cell repertoires in COVID-19 (dated by TCRdb to the early 2020s). With respect to the entire study: The collaborator samples originated in the United States, Italy and Spain and spanned the acute and convalescent phases of COVID-19. The material from the prospective study consisted of cDNA or gDNA derived from T cells, B-cell-depleted T cells, or PBMCs. The dataset comprised deeply sampled blood TCRbeta repertoires from subjects exposed to, actively infected with, or recovered from COVID-19. The repertoires were made available in a free public database intended to serve as a resource for research on the immune response to SARS-CoV-2. Samples came from the ongoing ImmuneRACE study (first 160 participants) plus 1,254 subjects from 6 global collaborators. Sample metadata almost always included a de-identified subject ID, COVID-19 status, age in years and sex. Where available, HLA class I and class II types were obtained from metadata supplied by the sample provider rather than from assay-based typing. The research as a whole found: Clinical and demographic metadata were provided uncurated, with the amount varying by source and participant.

TCRbeta CDR3 regions were amplified from genomic DNA by means of the immunoSEQ Assay, a bias-controlled multiplex PCR. In the original analysis: The number of nucleated cells in each sample was estimated by amplification of reference gene primers within the assay. Sequence reads were collapsed and filtered to measure the absolute abundance of every unique TCRbeta CDR3 rearrangement. For each sample, productive Simpson clonality was calculated as the square root of Simpson's diversity index across productive rearrangements. TCRdb carries this immuneACCESS record with in-frame sequences only. Its versions omit some clonotypes, under half of them owing to an unresolved V gene in the studies checked, with the rest unexplained. Clone size and V and J calls were adopted from that table, with D and trimming inferred from the DNA. Here the sample has over 200,000 clones; 65% to 90% occur a single time. The ten largest clones capture around 9.3% of the sample.

Sequencing input: PBMCs or T cells enriched from blood (not recorded which). The sequence joins TRBV7-3 to TRBJ2-3; the junction holds 13 bases that match TRBD2. This TCR was recovered from a woman aged 45-65 years with acute COVID-19. The sequenced DNA: TGTGCCAGCAGCAAACGGATCCGCACAGGGACTAGCGGGAAGTACGATACGCAGTATTTT. This sequence encodes CASSKRIRTGTSGKYDTQYF.